The T cell receptor (beta chain) described here comes from a study of cytomegalovirus exposure and HLA in healthy donors (dated by TCRdb to about 2017). Context from the whole study: An earlier analysis of about 530 of the donors reported roughly 300 Gb of sequence data and around 100 million unique TCR beta sequences obtained from roughly 180 million T cells. About 280 gigabases of sequencing data and roughly 81 million unique TCR sequences made up an early release that covered approximately 650 HLA-typed donors. Among the roughly 400 genotyped donors, 75% to 90% belonged to the genetic ancestry cluster associated with self-reported Caucasian donors. The study was designed to test whether signatures of past pathogen exposure could be identified by cataloging public T cell receptors. Using immunosequencing, the study profiled T cell repertoires from roughly 650 subjects and related those repertoires to cytomegalovirus serostatus. A separate validation cohort of 100 to 150 different subjects was used in addition to the roughly 720-subject first cohort. To predict cytomegalovirus infection status, the study combined high-throughput TCR immunosequencing, statistical association of individual TCRs with disease status, and machine learning. A later analysis re-analyzed previously published TCR beta repertoires from 666 donors and added high-resolution HLA genotyping to study TCR occurrence patterns. Rather than drawing on any new phenotypic data, the later analysis identified candidate immune exposures from TCR beta sequences and the way those sequences occurred across donors. An earlier analysis of 450 to 750 of the donors used high-throughput TCR beta sequencing to judge whether each TCR beta V gene segment behaved as functional or pseudogenic. Donor age, sex, ethnicity and CMV serostatus were compiled alongside the repertoire data. A later genetic analysis took genome-wide SNP genotypes for about 65% of the 666 donors and used that subset as a discovery cohort. Every discovery cohort repertoire had been produced on one sequencing platform. HLA typing included class I and class II loci at four-digit resolution. The number of donors typed differed by locus, with roughly 620-640 for A, B, C, DRB1 and DQB1, around 560 for DQA1, under 610 for DPA1, and around 450 for DPB1. A few DR-DQ haplotypes were treated as single units for association and clustering because of strong linkage in the cohort. Among some 410 genotyped donors of the cohort, an average of 235,054 unique TCR beta nucleotide sequences were sequenced per donor, roughly a sixth of them non-productive.

The cohort comprised hundreds of healthy bone marrow donors. All cohort members were sampled while nominally healthy, although unrecorded immune exposures were likely present. The donor tested CMV seronegative and was one of the 352 seronegative cohort members. Each donor provided a peripheral blood sample, and peripheral blood mononuclear cells were used for TCR beta sequencing. Genomic DNA was extracted from the blood cell samples with the Qiagen DNeasy Blood Extraction Kit. Remarks on this clone: The antigen this receptor binds is unknown. Nothing much larger sits one base from this clone, and base qualities are not available.

The junction shows trimming of 0 bases on V and 4 bases on J, plus 12 bases between the germline ends. Reading from cysteine to phenylalanine, the CDR3 counts 14 amino acids. CDR3 DNA only is kept here, 42 bases in frame from base 1. For CDR1 and CDR2, the germline V gene (reference sequence) lists GTSNPN and SVGIG. To prepare the library, the immunoSEQ multiplex PCR assay was applied. A mixture of 60 forward primers for TCR Vbeta segments and 13 reverse primers for TCR Jbeta segments was used in the multiplex PCR. A multiplex PCR assay on genomic DNA amplified the CDR3 region of rearranged TCR beta genes. The Illumina HiSeq System was used to sequence the amplified TCR beta libraries as 87-base-pair reads. In the authors' own workflow: A later analysis counted some 80 million unique TCR beta chains across the roughly 700 repertoires, and roughly 11 million of these chains were shared by at least two donors. Raw reads were error-corrected and collapsed into unique sequences with a nearest-neighbor algorithm that merged closely related sequences to remove PCR and sequencing errors. To assign V, D and J gene segments, CDR3 sequences were aligned to IMGT reference sequences. For a sequence to be retained, a match of at least six nucleotides to both a V gene segment and a J gene segment was required. Rearrangements were classified as productive when the CDR3 lacked stop codons and remained in frame with V and J, and all other rearrangements were classified as non-productive. CDR3 was defined according to IMGT convention as the region running from the second conserved V-encoded cysteine to the conserved J-encoded phenylalanine. The earlier analysis of roughly 590 of the donors excluded sequences that lacked an unambiguous match to a single V gene segment. An earlier analysis of just under 600 of the donors called V segments functional above 56.7% productive rearrangements and segregating when the between-donor standard deviation exceeded 5%. A statistical classification framework was built to diagnose cytomegalovirus status from the catalog of TCR beta chain sequences. In a later analysis, V and J genes were assigned by comparing TCR nucleotide sequences against IMGT/GENE-DB human TR gene sequences. In a later analysis, CDR3 sequences and most-parsimonious VDJ recombination scenarios were assigned using the TCRdist pipeline. In a later analysis, each TCR beta chain was defined by its CDR3 amino acid sequence together with its V-gene family, and reads without a unique V-gene family were excluded. To address suspected cross-contamination and a sequencing artifact, a later analysis removed around 600 highly shared, low-generation-probability nucleotide sequences. For each public chain, a later analysis derived a clonal expansion index from normalized ranks of inferred template counts within each repertoire. A later analysis computed generation probabilities with a VDJ recombination model fitted to out-of-frame rearrangements, and checked the results against IGoR. A later analysis scored TCR-TCR, TCR-HLA and TCR-CMV co-occurrence with hypergeometric tests, applying a repertoire-size bias correction to TCR pairs. A later analysis estimated false discovery rates by permuting HLA or CMV assignments 20 times. In a later analysis, co-occurring TCRs were grouped with DBSCAN, and TCRdist sequence similarity was added when clustering was performed within HLA-allele-positive subsets. For co-occurrence clustering, repertoires with fewer than 30,000 or more than 120,000 public chains were excluded, along with four or five repertoires with anomalous nucleotide sharing. TCRdb's version of the immuneACCESS table is confined to in-frame rearrangements and falls short of the full clone set. An unresolved V gene accounts for under half of the shortfall where checked; the remainder is of unknown origin. V, J and clone size were drawn from that table, and D and trimming were deduced from the DNA. For this sample the table gives about 180,000 clones, of which under 90% were detected only once. The biggest ten clones account for 4.8% of the sample.

Overall results and qualifications from the work: At a false discovery rate of 0.05, a later analysis linked 16,951 TCR beta sequences to specific HLA alleles. In this cohort, only TCR beta chains were sequenced, and detectable features were limited by the absence of alpha or paired-chain data. Correlated functional status among segregating V segments might be attributable to linkage disequilibrium, but an unknown experimental factor could not be ruled out. The earlier analysis of 587 of the donors excluded fewer than 20 rarely observed V segments, including chromosome 9 orphons, because counts were too low. A later genetic analysis reported fewer N-insertions in productive TCRs among donors in an Asian-associated ancestry cluster than the roughly 700-donor mean. While some public TCRs were present in many individuals, most TCR sequences turned up only very rarely across donors. A later analysis found that HLA-associated TCR beta chains were more clonally expanded and had lower generation probabilities than equally common non-associated chains. According to a later analysis, parvovirus B19, influenza, CMV and Epstein-Barr virus appeared linked to several top co-occurrence clusters. A later genetic analysis associated a missense DCLRE1C variant with V-gene and J-gene trimming of TCR beta chains, and an independent cohort replicated the association. Roughly uniform sequencing depth across donors was assumed in presence/absence analyses, although this assumption may not hold. The 87-base-pair reads could not distinguish some IMGT-functional V segments, including TRBV6-2 and TRBV6-3, so those segments were excluded. Broadly in line with IMGT annotations, most TCR beta V segments showed up in productive rearrangements about 87% or about 30% of the time in an earlier analysis of 450 to 750 of the donors. In both the original and validation cohorts, the classifier was reported to diagnose cytomegalovirus status with high specificity and sensitivity. A further reported finding was that TCR beta sequences accurately predicted the HLA-A and HLA-B alleles for most subjects in the first cohort. The authors suggested that the approach could potentially be generalized to other disease states and immunological phenotypes. Because HLA typing was missing for some donors at each locus, association tests included only the typed subset. In a later analysis, the rate of TCR association differed among HLA loci, with DRB1 alleles having the most associated TCRs and HLA-C alleles having the fewest. A group of highly shared sequence variants was considered likely to be a technical artifact of the sequencing pipeline. The study gave a list of about 160 TCR beta chains associated with cytomegalovirus. CMV serostatus was the only immune exposure information available for the cohort. In a later analysis, most CMV-associated TCR beta chains were found to appear HLA-restricted, with HLA associations seemingly driven largely by CMV exposure. In vitro tests confirmed that three of the cytomegalovirus-associated TCR beta chains recognize cytomegalovirus antigens. Assigning TCR associations to individual alleles was difficult when HLA alleles, especially DR and DQ, strongly co-occurred.

Specimen: PBMCs. The receptor was isolated from a man between 18 and 29 years old in good health and CMV-seronegative. This receptor chain uses TRBV30 and TRBJ2-5, with TRBD2 perhaps the D gene, on 6 matching bases. The DNA sequence reads TGTGCCTGGAGTGTACGACTAGTGGGAGAGACCCAGTACTTC. The translation is CAWSVRLVGETQYF.